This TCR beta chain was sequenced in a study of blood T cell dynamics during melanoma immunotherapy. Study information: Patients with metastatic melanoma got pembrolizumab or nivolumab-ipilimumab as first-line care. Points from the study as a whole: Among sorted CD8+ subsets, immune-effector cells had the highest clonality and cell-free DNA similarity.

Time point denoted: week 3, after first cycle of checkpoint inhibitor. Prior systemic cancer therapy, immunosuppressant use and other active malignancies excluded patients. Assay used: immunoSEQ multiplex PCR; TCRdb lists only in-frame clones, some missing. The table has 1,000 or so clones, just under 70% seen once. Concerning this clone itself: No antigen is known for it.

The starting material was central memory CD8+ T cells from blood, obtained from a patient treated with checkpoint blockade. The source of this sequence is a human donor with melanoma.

CDR3 in DNA: TGCGCCAGCAGCTTGGGACCCTCATATGGCAATCAGCCCCAGCATTTT. Translating it yields CASSLGPSYGNQPQHF. J is TRBJ1-5 and V is TRBV5-1, with D hard to call. CDR3 length: 16 amino acids. Trimming stripped 0 bases from V and 2 bases from J, with 12 bases between. Per the germline V gene, CDR1 is SGHRS and CDR2 is YFSETQ.